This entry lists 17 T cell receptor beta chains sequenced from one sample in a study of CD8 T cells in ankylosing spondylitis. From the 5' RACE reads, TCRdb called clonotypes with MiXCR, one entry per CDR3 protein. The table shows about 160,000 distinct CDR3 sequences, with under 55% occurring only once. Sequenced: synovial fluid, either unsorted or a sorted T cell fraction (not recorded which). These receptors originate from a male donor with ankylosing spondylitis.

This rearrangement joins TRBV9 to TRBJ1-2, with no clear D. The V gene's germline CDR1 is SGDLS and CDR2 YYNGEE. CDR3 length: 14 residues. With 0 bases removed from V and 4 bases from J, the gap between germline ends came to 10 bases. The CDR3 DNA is TGTGCCAGCAGCGTAGATGAGAACCTCTATGGCTACACCTTC. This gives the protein CASSVDENLYGYTF.

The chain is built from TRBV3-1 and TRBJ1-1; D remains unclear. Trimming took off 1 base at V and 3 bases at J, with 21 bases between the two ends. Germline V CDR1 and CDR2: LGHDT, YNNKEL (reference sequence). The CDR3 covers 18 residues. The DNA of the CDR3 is TGTGCCAGCAGCCAAGCTAGGTTTCATCACACCGCGGACACTGAAGCTTTCTTT. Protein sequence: CASSQARFHHTADTEAFF.

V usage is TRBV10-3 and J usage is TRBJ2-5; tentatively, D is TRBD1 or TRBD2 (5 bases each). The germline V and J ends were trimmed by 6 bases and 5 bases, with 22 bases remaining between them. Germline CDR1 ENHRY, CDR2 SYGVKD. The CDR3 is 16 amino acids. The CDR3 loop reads CAISAIPGPEVETQYF. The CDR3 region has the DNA TGTGCCATCAGCGCGATTCCGGGACCAGAGGTGGAGACCCAGTACTTC.

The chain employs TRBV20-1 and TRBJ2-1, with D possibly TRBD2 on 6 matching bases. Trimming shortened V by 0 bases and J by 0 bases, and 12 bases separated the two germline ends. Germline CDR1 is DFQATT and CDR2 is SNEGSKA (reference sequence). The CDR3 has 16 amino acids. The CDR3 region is CSARDKRVSSYNEQFF. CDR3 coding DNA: TGCAGTGCTAGAGATAAGCGGGTCAGCTCCTACAATGAGCAGTTCTTC.

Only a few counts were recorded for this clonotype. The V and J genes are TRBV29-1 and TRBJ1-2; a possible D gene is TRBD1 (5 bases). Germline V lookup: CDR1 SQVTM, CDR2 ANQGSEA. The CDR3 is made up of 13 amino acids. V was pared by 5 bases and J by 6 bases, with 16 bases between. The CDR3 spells CSVWDAWADGYTF. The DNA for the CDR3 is TGCAGCGTTTGGGACGCCTGGGCGGATGGCTACACCTTC. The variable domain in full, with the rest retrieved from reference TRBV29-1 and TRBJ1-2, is SAVISQKPSRDICQRGTSLTIQCQVDSQVTMMFWYRQQPGQSLTLIATANQGSEATYESGFVIDKFPISRPNLTFSTLTVSNMSPEDSSIYLCSVWDAWADGYTFGSGTRLTVV.

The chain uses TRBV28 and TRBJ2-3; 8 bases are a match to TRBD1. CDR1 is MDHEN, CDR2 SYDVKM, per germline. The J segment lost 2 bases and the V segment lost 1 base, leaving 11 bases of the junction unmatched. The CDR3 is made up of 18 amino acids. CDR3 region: CASSLFDGTGADTDTQYF. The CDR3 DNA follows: TGTGCCAGCAGTTTATTCGATGGGACAGGTGCTGACACAGATACGCAGTATTTT.

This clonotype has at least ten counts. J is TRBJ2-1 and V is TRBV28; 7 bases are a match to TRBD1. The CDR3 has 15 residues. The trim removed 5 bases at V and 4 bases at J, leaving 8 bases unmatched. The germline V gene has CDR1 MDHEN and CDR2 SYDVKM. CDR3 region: CASSTRADRYNEQFF. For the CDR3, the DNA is TGTGCCAGCAGTACACGAGCGGACAGGTACAATGAGCAGTTCTTC. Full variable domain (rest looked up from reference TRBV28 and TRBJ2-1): DVKVTQSSRYLVKRTGEKVFLECVQDMDHENMFWYRQDPGLGLRLIYFSYDVKMKEKGDIPEGYSVSREKKERFSLILESASTNQTSMYLCASSTRADRYNEQFFGPGTRLTVL.

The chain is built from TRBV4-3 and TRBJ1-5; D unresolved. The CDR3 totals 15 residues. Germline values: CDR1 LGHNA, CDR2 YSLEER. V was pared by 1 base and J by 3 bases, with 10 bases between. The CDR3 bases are TGCGCCAGCAGCCAAGGGGTGACGGACAATCAGCCCCAGCATTTT. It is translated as CASSQGVTDNQPQHF.

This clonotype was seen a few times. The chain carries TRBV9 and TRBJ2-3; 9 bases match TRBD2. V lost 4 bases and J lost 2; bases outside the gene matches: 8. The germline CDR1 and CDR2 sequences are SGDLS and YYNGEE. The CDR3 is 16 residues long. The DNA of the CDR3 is TGTGCCAGCAGCCCGATAGCGGGGGAGCACACAGATACGCAGTATTTT. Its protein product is CASSPIAGEHTDTQYF.

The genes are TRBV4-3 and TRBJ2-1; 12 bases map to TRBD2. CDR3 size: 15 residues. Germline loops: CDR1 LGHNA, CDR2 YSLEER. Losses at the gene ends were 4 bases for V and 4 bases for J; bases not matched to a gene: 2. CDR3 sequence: CASSRTSGEYNEQFF. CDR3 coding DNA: TGCGCCAGCAGCCGGACTAGCGGGGAATACAATGAGCAGTTCTTC.

CDR3 coding DNA: TGCAGTGCCCGACCCACTCCCCAGTACTTC. It translates to CSARPTPQYF. This chain joins TRBV20-1 and TRBJ2-5; D is ambiguous. Germline CDR1 is DFQATT and CDR2 is SNEGSKA (reference sequence). The CDR3 extends over 10 amino acids. V gave up 6 bases and J gave up 9 bases, with 11 bases separating them.

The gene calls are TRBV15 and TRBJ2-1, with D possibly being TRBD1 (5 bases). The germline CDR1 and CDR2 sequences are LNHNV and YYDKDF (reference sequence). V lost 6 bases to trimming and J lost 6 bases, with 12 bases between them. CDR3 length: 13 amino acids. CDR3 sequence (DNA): TGTGCCACCAGTCCGAGCAGGGCCAATGAGCAGTTCTTC. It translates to CATSPSRANEQFF.

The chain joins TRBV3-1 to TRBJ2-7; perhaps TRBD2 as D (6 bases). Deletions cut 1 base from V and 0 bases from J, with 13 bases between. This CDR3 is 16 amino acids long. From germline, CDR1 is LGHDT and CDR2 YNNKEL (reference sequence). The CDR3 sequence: CASSQAGTESSYEQYF. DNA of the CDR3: TGTGCCAGCAGCCAAGCCGGGACTGAGAGCTCCTACGAGCAGTACTTC.

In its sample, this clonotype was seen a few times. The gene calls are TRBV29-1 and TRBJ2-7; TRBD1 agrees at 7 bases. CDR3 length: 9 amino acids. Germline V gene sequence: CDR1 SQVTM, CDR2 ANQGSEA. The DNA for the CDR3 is TGCAGACACAGGGGCGAGCAGTACTTC. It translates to CRHRGEQYF.

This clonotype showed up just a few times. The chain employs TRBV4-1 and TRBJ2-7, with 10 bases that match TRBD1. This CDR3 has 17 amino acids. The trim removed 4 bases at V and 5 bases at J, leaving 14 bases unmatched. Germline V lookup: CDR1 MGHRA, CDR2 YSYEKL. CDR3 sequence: CASSRRRLGQGLNEQYF. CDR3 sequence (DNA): TGCGCCAGCAGCCGAAGAAGGTTGGGACAGGGGCTCAACGAGCAGTACTTC.

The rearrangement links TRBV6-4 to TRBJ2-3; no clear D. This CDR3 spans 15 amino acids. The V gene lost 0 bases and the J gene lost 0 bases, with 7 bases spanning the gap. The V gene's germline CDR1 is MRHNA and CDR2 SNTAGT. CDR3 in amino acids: CASSDSGFSTDTQYF. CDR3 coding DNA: TGTGCCAGCAGTGACTCCGGCTTTAGCACAGATACGCAGTATTTT.

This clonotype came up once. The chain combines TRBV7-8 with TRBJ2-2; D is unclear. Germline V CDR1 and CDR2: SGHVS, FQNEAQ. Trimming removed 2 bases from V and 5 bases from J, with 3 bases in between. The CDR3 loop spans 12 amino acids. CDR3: CASSLQTGELFF. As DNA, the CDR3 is TGTGCCAGCAGCTTACAGACCGGGGAGCTGTTTTTT. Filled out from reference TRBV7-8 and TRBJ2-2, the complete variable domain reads GAGVSQSPRYKVAKRGQDVALRCDPISGHVSLFWYQQALGQGPEFLTYFQNEAQLDKSGLPSDRFFAERPEGSVSTLKIQRTQQEDSAVYLCASSLQTGELFFGEGSRLTVL.